This paragraph reports one TCR beta chain. Its antigen is currently not known. There are no base qualities to consult, and no much larger clone falls within one base. Libraries were constructed by 5' RACE. Instrument on record: Illumina HiSeq 2500. The second PCR ran for about 6 to 12 cycles and used a J-beta primer mix along with a sample-barcoded 5' primer. A template-switch 5' adaptor carrying 12 random nucleotides introduced a unique molecular identifier onto each TCR beta cDNA molecule. Each sample yielded at least 2.5 million CDR3-containing paired-end reads. First-strand cDNA was synthesized from all RNA with the Mint cDNA synthesis kit, primed by a TRBC-specific oligonucleotide. Following uracil-DNA glycosylase treatment, all cDNA underwent a first 18-cycle PCR with the universal primers M1SS and BC2_uni_R. As for the authors' bioinformatics: For normalization, 1 million high-quality reads were randomly selected from each sample, with every read carrying a distinct molecular identifier. Reads with shared molecular identifiers were discarded instead of being binned into consensus sequences. CDR3 identification, clonotype clustering and error correction used MiTCR with a Q25 quality threshold and the strictest error-elimination algorithm. Lower-bound total TCR beta diversity was estimated with a nonparametric unseen species model using Euler transformation. TCRdb reworked the public reads: Q25 trimming with fastp, MiXCR clone assembly, productive beta chains retained. Rows with a matching CDR3 protein are joined into one entry that keeps the most common DNA and genes. These V and J calls rely on TCRdb rather than the paper's analysis. The sample table lists approximately 790,000 distinct CDR3 sequences, around 68% of them with a count of one. The ten largest clones take up about 30% of the sample.

From its cysteine to its phenylalanine, the CDR3 spans 15 amino acids. CDR3 DNA only is kept here, 45 bases in frame from base 1. V was cut back by 5 bases and J by 0 bases, leaving a gap of 11 bases between them. The germline V gene (reference sequence) sets CDR1 to DFQATT and CDR2 to SNEGSKA. The source of the sample is a study of blood T cells in healthy people across ages (dated by TCRdb to between 2015 and 2017). Some background on the complete study: Template switching captured roughly one uniquely barcoded TCR beta cDNA molecule per two T cells in model experiments. To avoid experimental bias, donors of different ages were distributed randomly across sequencing lanes. Donors were grouped into four age groups: young (average roughly 17 years), middle-aged (over 35), aged (around 60) and long-lived (just over 80). Age-related changes in TCR beta repertoire diversity were measured in the study by deep sequencing normalized with unique cDNA molecular identifiers. Two additional independent replicas of 1 million unique cDNA reads from the same blood draw were analyzed for two donors (one aged 18 to 29 and one aged 80 or older). The paper as a whole reports these results and caveats: Estimates of total diversity from one million sequenced T cells were regarded as lower bounds and underestimates. Because donor CMV infection status was unknown, age-related changes in expanded clonotypes were potentially confounded. As age increased, observed TCR beta diversity per million T cells dropped in a roughly linear way, and a significant reduction was already evident by age about 36. Observed TCR beta diversity correlated strongly with the percentage of naive T cells measured by flow cytometry. Compared with the aged group, the long-lived group had more naive CD4+ T cells, fewer expanded clones and increased TCR diversity, a pattern suggesting age selection. Because profiling used bulk unsorted PBMCs, naive and antigen-experienced compartments could not be compared conclusively.

Donors were around 37 systemically healthy Caucasian individuals from Russia aged roughly 6 to 95 years. Ten milliliters of peripheral blood were drawn from each donor into EDTA-treated Vacutainer tubes. Ficoll-Paque density-gradient centrifugation was used to isolate PBMCs, with at least 7 million obtained per sample. Trizol reagent was used to extract total RNA from the PBMCs, yielding at least 5.5 micrograms per sample. The percentages of naive CD45RAhigh/CD27high T cells were determined by flow cytometry on a PBMC aliquot from every donor. Recombination connected TRBV20-1 to TRBJ1-6, with no D gene named confidently. The sequenced material came from blood. This receptor was identified in a man between 25 and 39 years old in good health. The nucleotide sequence reads as follows: TGCAGTGCTCCGGACGGGAGCTCCTATAATTCACCCCTCCACTTT. Translated, it reads CSAPDGSSYNSPLHF.